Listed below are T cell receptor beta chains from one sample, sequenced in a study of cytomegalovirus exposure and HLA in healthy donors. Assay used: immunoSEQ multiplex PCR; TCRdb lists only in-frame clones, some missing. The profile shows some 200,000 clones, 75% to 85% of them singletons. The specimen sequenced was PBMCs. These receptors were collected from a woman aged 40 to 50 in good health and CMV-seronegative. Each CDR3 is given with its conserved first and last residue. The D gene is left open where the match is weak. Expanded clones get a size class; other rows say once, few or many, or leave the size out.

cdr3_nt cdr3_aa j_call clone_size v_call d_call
TGCGCCAGCAGTGGTGATGATCCCCTAGCGGTTAGCTCCTACGAGCAGTACTTC CASSGDDPLAVSSYEQYF TRBJ2-7 - TRBV10-1 TRBD2
TGTGCCAGCAGTGAGGTAGCGGGCCTGAACACCGGGGAGCTGTTTTTT CASSEVAGLNTGELFF TRBJ2-2 - TRBV6-4 TRBD2
TGCGCCAGCAGCCGCGGTCGGGCCAGGGGGGTTAATGAAAAACTGTTTTTT CASSRGRARGVNEKLFF TRBJ1-4 - TRBV4-1 TRBD1
TGTGCCAGTAGAGGGACTAGCGGGAAGGCAGATACGCAGTATTTT CASRGTSGKADTQYF TRBJ2-3 - TRBV19 TRBD2
TGTGCCTGGGGAAGGGGGATTGAGCAGTTCTTC CAWGRGIEQFF TRBJ2-1 - TRBV30 -
TGTGCCAGCAGCTTCTTCGAGTGGGGTACAGGTAGGCCCTACGAGCAGTACTTC CASSFFEWGTGRPYEQYF TRBJ2-7 - TRBV7-9 -
TGTGCCAGTAGTATGGGCTTCGGGGGAAATGCCCAGCATTTT CASSMGFGGNAQHF TRBJ1-5 - TRBV19 -
TGTGCCAGCAGTTTGACAGGGTTCGACTATGGCTACACCTTC CASSLTGFDYGYTF TRBJ1-2 - TRBV6-5 TRBD1
TGTGCCAGTAGAAATCGAAGAGAAGCTGCGGGGGCCAACGTCCTGACTTTC CASRNRREAAGANVLTF TRBJ2-6 - TRBV19 -
TGTGCCACTTCACAGGAGTACTACCCGGAGAGCAATCAGCCCCAGCATTTT CATSQEYYPESNQPQHF TRBJ1-5 once TRBV19 -
TGTGCCAGCAGCCGCAGGGTCTACAATGAGCAGTTCTTC CASSRRVYNEQFF TRBJ2-1 - TRBV27 -
TGCAGCGTTACCGGGACAGGGGGCAAGCAGTACTTC CSVTGTGGKQYF TRBJ2-7 - TRBV29-1 TRBD1
TGTGCCTGGAGCCCCTTCCGGGAAGCCCTTTCTGGCTACACCTTC CAWSPFREALSGYTF TRBJ1-2 - TRBV30 -
TGCGCCAGCAGCCCCACCGACAGGGGGCGAAGGGAGCAGTACTTC CASSPTDRGRREQYF TRBJ2-5 - TRBV5-1 TRBD1
TGTGCCAGCAGTTATAGCACCGGGGAGCTGTTTTTT CASSYSTGELFF TRBJ2-2 few TRBV6-5 -
TGTGCCAGCAGCTTGACTCCGGGACTCTTCACAGATACGCAGTATTTT CASSLTPGLFTDTQYF TRBJ2-3 - TRBV5-4 -
TGCGCCAGCAGCGCAGGGGGAGGCAATCAGCCCCAGCATTTT CASSAGGGNQPQHF TRBJ1-5 - TRBV5-1 TRBD1
TGCGCCAGCAGCTTGGACCCAGGGGTAGCGGGAGTAAAGACCCAGTACTTC CASSLDPGVAGVKTQYF TRBJ2-5 - TRBV5-1 TRBD2
TGTGCCTGGAGTGTACCCAGCGGGAGGCCCCAGTCCTTCGAGCAGTACTTC CAWSVPSGRPQSFEQYF TRBJ2-7 - TRBV30 TRBD2
TGTGCCTGGAGTTCAGGGAAAGAGACCCAGTACTTC CAWSSGKETQYF TRBJ2-5 - TRBV30 -
TGTGCCAGCAGTCCTCTAGCGGGCCCCTCCTCCTACGAGCAGTACTTC CASSPLAGPSSYEQYF TRBJ2-7 - TRBV27 TRBD2
TGTGCCAGCAGCGTAGGGGTAGCGGGAGTGCCAGATACGCAGTATTTT CASSVGVAGVPDTQYF TRBJ2-3 - TRBV9 TRBD2
TGTGCCAACCGGGGCAGGGGAGAAACTGAAGCTTTCTTT CANRGRGETEAFF TRBJ1-1 - TRBV10-3 -
TGTGCCAGCAGCAGAAGCGGGAGCAGTGAGCAGTTCTTC CASSRSGSSEQFF TRBJ2-1 - TRBV7-3 TRBD2
TGTGCCATCGGGACAGGGGTAAGGGATGGCTACACCTTC CAIGTGVRDGYTF TRBJ1-2 - TRBV10-3 TRBD1
TGTGCCTGGAGTACCGGGACTAGCGTCACAGATACGCAGTATTTT CAWSTGTSVTDTQYF TRBJ2-3 - TRBV30 TRBD2
TGTGCCAGCAGCCAAGTTACAGAGAATGGCTACACCTTC CASSQVTENGYTF TRBJ1-2 - TRBV14 -
TGCGCCAGCAGCTCGGGACTACCGGCCTACAATGAGCAGTTCTTC CASSSGLPAYNEQFF TRBJ2-1 - TRBV5-1 TRBD2
TGCGCCAGCAGTGAATCAAGCGGGAGGCTTAAGTTCTTC CASSESSGRLKFF TRBJ2-1 once TRBV10-2 TRBD2
TGTGCCAGCAGCCCGCGGACAGGAATTAATGAAAAACTGTTTTTT CASSPRTGINEKLFF TRBJ1-4 - TRBV9 TRBD1
TGTGCCAGTAGTACTGGCCCCGTAAGAGGGGAGCTGTTTTTT CASSTGPVRGELFF TRBJ2-2 once TRBV19 -
TGCAGCGCAAGCGGGACCCGTTACAATGAGCAGTTCTTC CSASGTRYNEQFF TRBJ2-1 once TRBV29-1 TRBD2
TGTGCCAGCAGCGACGGACTTAACTACTATGGCTACACCTTC CASSDGLNYYGYTF TRBJ1-2 - TRBV9 -
TGTGCCAGCAGGTTGATGGAGGGGGCCGAGCAGTACTTC CASRLMEGAEQYF TRBJ2-7 few TRBV6-5 -
TGTGCCAGCTCACCTGGGACAGAAGCTAAGCAGTTCTTC CASSPGTEAKQFF TRBJ2-1 few TRBV18 TRBD1
TGTGCCAGCAGCCCACGGACAGGACCAACCGGGGAGCTGTTTTTT CASSPRTGPTGELFF TRBJ2-2 - TRBV14 TRBD1
TGCGCCAGCAGCTTGGCCGGCCTAGGTGAGACCCAGTACTTC CASSLAGLGETQYF TRBJ2-5 - TRBV5-1 -
TGTGCCAGTAGTACAAGGGACAGCGACCAGCCCCAGCATTTT CASSTRDSDQPQHF TRBJ1-5 - TRBV19 TRBD1
TGTGCCAGCAGTTACTCAGGGGTGCGGCCGAATACGCAGTATTTT CASSYSGVRPNTQYF TRBJ2-3 - TRBV6-5 -
TGTGCCAGCAGTTTTCTGCCGGGCACAGATACGCAGTATTTT CASSFLPGTDTQYF TRBJ2-3 - TRBV27 -
TGTGCCAGCAGCTTGGCAGGGAACTATGGCTACACCTTC CASSLAGNYGYTF TRBJ1-2 - TRBV7-6 -
TGTGCCAGCAGTGAAGGGGAGTATCAGTATGGCTACACCTTC CASSEGEYQYGYTF TRBJ1-2 - TRBV2 -
TGTGCCAGTAGTTTCCTACAGGGTGTCGGGGGCTACACCTTC CASSFLQGVGGYTF TRBJ1-2 once TRBV19 -
TGTGCCAGCAGAGCTCGGACAGGGGTGAACACTGAAGCTTTCTTT CASRARTGVNTEAFF TRBJ1-1 few TRBV6-6 TRBD1
TGTGCCAGCAGCGCGGGACTATGGTTAAACAATGAGCAGTTCTTC CASSAGLWLNNEQFF TRBJ2-1 - TRBV9 TRBD2
TGTGCCAGCAGCCCCCAGACAGGGGGGGTGGACACTGAAGCTTTCTTT CASSPQTGGVDTEAFF TRBJ1-1 - TRBV7-8 TRBD1
TGTGCCAGCAGTGGCAGACAGGGGGATTATGGCTACACCTTC CASSGRQGDYGYTF TRBJ1-2 - TRBV6-1 TRBD1
TGCGCCAGCAGCCCTAGGACTAGCGGGAGCTACGAGCAGTACTTC CASSPRTSGSYEQYF TRBJ2-7 once TRBV7-9 TRBD2
TGTGCCAGCAGCCCCCCCGGGGCCAAAAACATTCAGTACTTC CASSPPGAKNIQYF TRBJ2-4 once TRBV5-6 -
TGTGCCAGCAGCTTGGAAGGGGCCACGGGGACCCAGTACTTC CASSLEGATGTQYF TRBJ2-5 - TRBV5-6 -
TGTGCCAGCAGCAAATACTGGGGACAGGGTCCCATGTATGGCTACACCTTC CASSKYWGQGPMYGYTF TRBJ1-2 - TRBV21-1 -
TGTGCCAGCAGGAACCTTCTCGACAGTGGCAATCAGCCCCAGCATTTT CASRNLLDSGNQPQHF TRBJ1-5 - TRBV2 -
TGTGCCAGTAGTATGGAGGGAATTCCCTACAATGAGCAGTTCTTC CASSMEGIPYNEQFF TRBJ2-1 few TRBV19 -